This T cell receptor beta chain stems from a study of T cells in Graves' hyperthyroidism and ophthalmopathy (dated by TCRdb to between 2017 and 2020). General notes on the study: Peripheral blood samples were taken at initial diagnosis, before any treatment was given. To identify distinguishing TCR V-J signatures, a discovery cohort of about 100 patients was used, comprising 40 to 45 with Graves' ophthalmopathy and 57 with stable Graves' hyperthyroidism. Prospective prediction of ophthalmopathy was tested in an independent validation cohort consisting of roughly 20 hyperthyroidism patients and approximately 16 patients who later progressed to ophthalmopathy. The roughly 90 discovery patients were divided at random into training and test sets in a 7:3 ratio. In addition, the study compared T-cell repertoires in thyroid tissue and in blood from several Graves' hyperthyroidism patients. Following sampling, methimazole starting at 30 mg daily was given to hyperthyroidism patients, and high-dose intravenous methylprednisolone was given to ophthalmopathy patients. The paper describes TCR Vbeta CDR3 sequencing of 120 to 150 peripheral blood samples, made up of some 42 ophthalmopathy patients, 70 to 75 hyperthyroidism patients and some 17 progressor patients.

The CDR3 runs 14 amino acids, cysteine and phenylalanine included. Only the CDR3 part of the read is kept: 42 bases, read in frame from the first base. Trimming costs V 0 bases and J 3 bases, and their ends lie 7 bases apart. Based on the germline V gene, the CDR1 and CDR2 sequences are SGHRS and YFSETQ. Hyperthyroidism patients were newly diagnosed, had a disease duration of under 2 months, and were aged 18 to 65 years. The study excluded patients with uncontrolled infections, other autoimmune diseases, pregnancy or lactation. Diagnoses relied on clinical symptoms, serum thyroxine and TRAb, thyroid ultrasound and orbital computed tomography. For progressor patients, blood was drawn at the first diagnosis of hyperthyroidism, before any ophthalmopathy symptoms had appeared. Ficoll-Paque density gradient centrifugation was used to isolate PBMCs from 9.5 to 10 ml of fresh peripheral blood. Patients classed as progressors first received a Graves' hyperthyroidism diagnosis and then went on to develop ophthalmopathy during follow-up. Total RNA was extracted using Trizol reagent, and RNA quality was assessed on an Agilent 2100 Bioanalyzer.

The TCR beta CDR3 regions were amplified from RNA transcripts. For the first round of RT-PCR on the TCR CDR3, the HTBI primer set was used together with the Qiagen OneStep RT-PCR kit. The libraries were constructed in a second round of multiplex PCR and then size-selected and purified. Libraries were sequenced paired-end with 100 bp reads on an Illumina HiSeq2000. Per the original workflow: SOAPnuke was used to process the raw data, removing reads that contained adapters or uncalled bases, had a mean Phred below 15, or lacked an exact match to the constant primer or identifier. High-quality paired reads were merged with COPE v1.2.5, and unique nucleotide sequences were defined as clonotypes. Clonotypes were aligned to IMGT TRBV, TRBD and TRBJ reference segments using MiTCR v1.1. The analysis included only V-J combinations with a frequency above 0.0001, which together covered over 98% of the repertoires. A TCS score was defined as the ratio between F50 (clonal expansion) and ExV (chaos), using BLOSUM62-based TCRdist between CDR3 peptides within each V-J. Welch's t-statistics and random forest reduced approximately 520 V-J features to roughly 13, which were used in a naive Bayes classifier (R e1071). The raw public reads went through TCRdb reprocessing: fastp at Q25, MiXCR clone calling, in-frame beta chains kept. CDR3 protein sequences are deduplicated, and each keeps its most common genes and DNA. The V and J calls and clone size come from TCRdb's table, not from the authors' own analysis. This sample has 250,000 or so distinct CDR3 sequences in its table, and roughly 15% of those were observed once. Around 31% of the sample lies in the top ten.

The investigation overall reported the following: Blood samples also contained most of the expanded thyroid clonotypes (frequency above 0.001), which suggests that blood repertoires may reflect thyroid immune responses. A 13 V-J signature model separated ophthalmopathy from stable hyperthyroidism, with approximately 86% sensitivity and 81.08% specificity in cross-validation and 80%/75% in testing. Sample size was not statistically predetermined, and investigators were not blinded to group allocation. In validation, progression to ophthalmopathy was predicted by the model with around 71% sensitivity and roughly 76% specificity, a median of roughly six months before onset.

This clonotype came up many times. What antigen it recognizes has not been identified. Qualities for individual bases were not recorded, and no much larger clone is one base off. The TCR originated in a woman aged 45-65 years with Graves' hyperthyroidism that later progressed to Graves' ophthalmopathy. The chain employs TRBV5-1 and TRBJ2-1; the D gene lacks a confident call. The sample taken for sequencing was blood. In nucleotide form, the sequence is TGCGCCAGCAGCTTGGAAGAGAACTACAATGAGCAGTTCTTC. Translated, this is CASSLEENYNEQFF.